These 23 T cell receptor beta chains came from one sample sequenced in a study of cytomegalovirus exposure and HLA in healthy donors. Amplification used 60 Vbeta primers and 13 Jbeta primers. Libraries were prepared by immunoSEQ multiplex PCR; TCRdb keeps only in-frame clonotypes and omits some of them. The sample carries some 140,000 clones, roughly 9.6% recorded once. Sequencing used PBMCs. These receptors all stem from a woman aged 40 to 50 in good health and CMV-seropositive.

This clone turned up a few times. This chain links TRBV5-1 with TRBJ1-6; 8 bases match TRBD1. This CDR3 region has 16 residues. Germline CDR1 and CDR2: SGHRS and YFSETQ. The V segment lost 1 base and the J segment 5 bases; nucleotides outside the gene matches: 5. CDR3 residues: CASSLFPGQDNSPLHF. The DNA for the CDR3 is TGCGCCAGCAGCTTGTTCCCGGGACAGGATAATTCACCCCTCCACTTT.

This clone has a handful of counts. This chain links TRBV6-5 with TRBJ2-5; D is possibly TRBD2 (5 bases). CDR1 is MNHEY and CDR2 is SVGAGI in the germline V gene. V shed 0 bases and J shed 5 bases, with 7 bases lying between them. The CDR3 length is 13 residues. CDR3 sequence: CASSYSSAETQYF. DNA of the CDR3: TGTGCCAGCAGTTACTCTAGCGCTGAGACCCAGTACTTC.

The V and J genes are TRBV19 and TRBJ1-1; 10 nucleotides align to TRBD1. V lost 1 base, J lost 2 bases, and 4 bases stayed unmatched. The germline V gene encodes CDR1 LNHDA and CDR2 SQIVND (reference sequence). This CDR3 spans 16 amino acids. CDR3 protein: CASSIGTGGFNTEAFF. In nucleotides, the CDR3 is TGTGCCAGTAGTATAGGGACAGGGGGGTTCAACACTGAAGCTTTCTTT.

The chain is built from TRBV10-3 and TRBJ1-2; 8 bases line up with TRBD1. CDR3 size: 11 residues. J lost 10 bases, V lost 6 bases, and 4 bases had no gene match. The germline gives CDR1 ENHRY, CDR2 SYGVKD. The CDR3 coding sequence is TGTGCCATCAGCGACAGGGGAGCCTACACCTTC. Protein product: CAISDRGAYTF.

The CDR3 nucleotides are TGCGCCAGCAGCCCGGGACTAGCGGGGGACAATGAGCAGTTCTTC. Translated, it gives CASSPGLAGDNEQFF. The chain recombines TRBV5-1 with TRBJ2-1, with TRBD2 matching 14 bases. The CDR3 extends over 15 amino acids. Losses at the gene ends were 4 bases for V and 5 bases for J; bases not matched to a gene: 2. Germline lookup yields CDR1 SGHRS and CDR2 YFSETQ.

This clone was seen more than once but under ten times. The rearrangement links TRBV5-1 to TRBJ1-2; 8 positions match TRBD1. The J segment lost 0 bases and the V segment lost 1 base, leaving 8 bases of the junction unmatched. This CDR3 is built from 17 residues. CDR1 SGHRS and CDR2 YFSETQ come from the germline V gene. The CDR3, as DNA: TGCGCCAGCAGCTTGTTTCAGGGGGCCCTAGCTAACTATGGCTACACCTTC. It translates to CASSLFQGALANYGYTF. Using reference TRBV5-1 and TRBJ1-2 for the parts outside the CDR3, the full variable domain is KAGVTQTPRYLIKTRGQQVTLSCSPISGHRSVSWYQQTPGQGLQFLFEYFSETQRNKGNFPGRFSGRQFSNSRSEMNVSTLELGDSALYLCASSLFQGALANYGYTFGSGTRLTVV.

V usage is TRBV7-2 and J usage is TRBJ1-2; perhaps TRBD1 as D (6 bases). Germline loops: CDR1 SGHTA, CDR2 FQGNSA. CDR3 length: 13 residues. V lost 7 bases and J lost 8, with 17 bases in between. Written as DNA, the CDR3 is TGTGCCAGCACCCCCCTAAGGGGGGGAGGCTACACCTTC. Translated, it gives CASTPLRGGGYTF. The full variable domain, with the rest looked up from reference TRBV7-2 and TRBJ1-2, is GAGVSQSPSNKVTEKGKDVELRCDPISGHTALYWYRQSLGQGLEFLIYFQGNSAPDKSGLPSDRFSAERTGGSVSTLTIQRTQQEDSAVYLCASTPLRGGGYTFGSGTRLTVV.

The gene calls are TRBV9 and TRBJ1-1; 8 bases map to TRBD1. Germline values: CDR1 SGDLS, CDR2 YYNGEE. The junction had 2 bases not matched to a gene; V was cut back by 0 bases and J by 1 base. CDR3 length: 15 amino acids. The CDR3 is CASSVGTGTNTEAFF. The CDR3, as DNA: TGTGCCAGCAGCGTAGGGACAGGGACGAACACTGAAGCTTTCTTT. Together with reference TRBV9 and TRBJ1-1, the CDR3 gives the full variable domain: DSGVTQTPKHLITATGQRVTLRCSPRSGDLSVYWYQQSLDQGLQFLIQYYNGEERAKGNILERFSAQQFPDLHSELNLSSLELGDSALYFCASSVGTGTNTEAFFGQGTRLTVV.

This clone was seen more than once but under ten times. The V and J genes are TRBV10-2 and TRBJ1-1; a possible D gene is TRBD1 (5 bases). Trimming removed 8 bases from V and 5 bases from J, with 15 bases in between. There are 13 residues in the CDR3. Germline V gives CDR1 WSHSY, CDR2 SAAADI. For the CDR3, the DNA is TGCGCCAGCTCCCCGGCTGGGGGGACTGAAGCTTTCTTT. Its protein product is CASSPAGGTEAFF.

Only a few counts were recorded for this clone. The chain recombines TRBV5-1 with TRBJ1-1; D is possibly TRBD1 (6 bases). Germline V gene data show CDR1 as SGHRS and CDR2 as YFSETQ. CDR3 size: 15 residues. V lost 4 bases to trimming and J lost 0 bases, with 13 bases between them. CDR3 sequence: CASSPLDSLNTEAFF. Here the CDR3 DNA reads TGCGCCAGCAGCCCGTTGGACAGTTTGAACACTGAAGCTTTCTTT.

The gene calls are TRBV7-9 and TRBJ1-6; 8 nucleotides align to TRBD1. V lost 5 bases, J lost 8 bases, and 5 bases stayed unmatched. CDR1 is SEHNR, CDR2 FQNEAQ, per germline (reference sequence). The CDR3 sequence is 14 residues long. CDR3 sequence reads: CASSAGTGYSPLHF. The CDR3 DNA reads as TGTGCCAGCAGCGCGGGGACAGGTTATTCACCCCTCCACTTT.

The J gene is TRBJ1-6, the V gene TRBV11-3, with 7 positions matching TRBD1. The ends lost 4 bases at V and 10 bases at J; junction bases unmatched: 13. The CDR3 totals 16 residues. CDR1 and CDR2 (germline): SGHNT, YENEEA. The CDR3 DNA follows: TGTGCCAGCAGCTGGGGGGCAGACAGGGCGAGATCACCCCTCCACTTT. Residues: CASSWGADRARSPLHF.

The chain carries TRBV7-8 and TRBJ2-3; D is perhaps TRBD2 (7 bases). Deletions cut 2 bases from V and 5 bases from J, with 17 bases between. From germline, CDR1 is SGHVS and CDR2 FQNEAQ. This CDR3 has 16 residues. CDR3 nucleotide sequence: TGTGCCAGCAGCTTAATAACGGGGGGCCCGGTAGATACGCAGTATTTT. This gives the protein CASSLITGGPVDTQYF.

The rearrangement joins TRBV7-2 to TRBJ2-5, with 9 bases fitting TRBD1. J was trimmed by 10 bases and V by 4 bases; bases with no gene match: 16. The CDR3 has 16 amino acids. Germline V gene sequence: CDR1 SGHTA, CDR2 FQGNSA. CDR3 sequence: CASSWGPGQGPKGQYF. The CDR3 nucleotides are TGTGCCAGCAGCTGGGGGCCGGGACAGGGCCCCAAGGGCCAGTACTTC.

This clone was seen a few times. The chain joins TRBV1 to TRBJ2-7; the table's D call of TRBD2 was not tested on the DNA. TRBV1 is labeled a pseudogene. CDR3 length: 15 residues. For the CDR3, the DNA is TGCACCAGCAGCCACCGAACCCGGGGAACCTACGAGCAGTACTTC. It translates to CTSSHRTRGTYEQYF.

The table lists this clone with a count of one. The chain links TRBV4-1 to TRBJ1-1, with 11 bases fitting TRBD1. CDR3 length: 17 residues. Per the germline V gene, CDR1 is MGHRA and CDR2 is YSYEKL. V shed 0 bases, J shed 4 bases, and the junction held 7 bases outside the gene matches. In DNA, the CDR3 is TGCGCCAGCAGCCAAGATCCGGCCGGGACAGGGGGCACTGAAGCTTTCTTT. This sequence encodes CASSQDPAGTGGTEAFF.

A note on this clone: At one end, the junction sequence differs from germline, possibly due to a read error. The rearrangement links TRBV5-1 to TRBJ2-1; the D is unclear. CDR3 size: 14 residues. Germline V gene data show CDR1 as SGHRS and CDR2 as YFSETQ. In DNA form, the CDR3 reads TGCGCCAGCAGAGAGACATTGATCTACCATGAGCAGTTCTTC. It specifies CASRETLIYHEQFF.

In its sample, this clone was seen a few times. The J gene is TRBJ1-1, the V gene TRBV2; TRBD1 agrees at 9 bases. Trimming removed 7 bases from V and 4 bases from J; junction bases left unmatched: 10. The length of the CDR3 is 15 residues. Germline V gives CDR1 SNHLY, CDR2 FYNNEI. In DNA, the CDR3 is TGTGCCAGCACCCTAAACCCGGGACAGGGCACTGAAGCTTTCTTT. It specifies CASTLNPGQGTEAFF.

This clone was picked up a small number of times. This rearrangement joins TRBV6-6 to TRBJ1-2; possible D gene TRBD1, 6 bases. This CDR3 region has 13 residues. V was cut by 0 bases and J by 12 bases, with 14 bases left in between. Germline loops: CDR1 MNHNY, CDR2 SVGAGI (reference sequence). CDR3: CASSYSARGYNTF. The CDR3 DNA is TGTGCCAGCAGTTACTCAGCAAGGGGGTATAACACCTTC.

This clone was picked up many times. CDR3 nucleotides: TGTGCCAGCAGCCAAGATGGCGGCGGGTTTGATGGCTACACCTTC. It specifies CASSQDGGGFDGYTF. The rearrangement uses TRBV4-2 and TRBJ1-2; the D is unclear. CDR3 length: 15 amino acids. Trimming removed 0 bases from V and 6 bases from J, with 14 bases in between. Germline CDR1 reads LGHNA; CDR2 reads YNFKEQ.

The chain is built from TRBV6-1 and TRBJ2-2; TRBD1 is a possible D gene (5 bases). Germline CDR1 and CDR2: MNHNS and SASEGT. This CDR3 is built from 15 residues. Trimming removed 4 bases from V and 4 bases from J, with 13 bases in between. Here the CDR3 reads CASSVGQRGTGELFF. The CDR3 DNA reads as TGTGCCAGCAGTGTAGGACAAAGGGGCACCGGGGAGCTGTTTTTT.

This sequence joins TRBV9 and TRBJ1-3, with D possibly TRBD1 on 6 matching bases. Germline V gene lookup returns CDR1 SGDLS and CDR2 YYNGEE. V lost 4 bases to trimming and J lost 2 bases, with 10 bases between them. There are 14 residues in the CDR3. CDR3 nucleotide sequence: TGTGCCAGCAGCCCTGGGACAACTGGAAACACCATATATTTT. Translation: CASSPGTTGNTIYF.

This clone was seen a handful of times. The chain combines TRBV6-5 with TRBJ1-6; D is unclear. Trimming left V 4 bases short and J 6 bases short, with 7 bases between. The CDR3 spans 13 residues. The germline V gene encodes CDR1 MNHEY and CDR2 SVGAGI. The CDR3 loop is CASSSGGNSPLHF. CDR3 in DNA: TGTGCCAGCAGTTCAGGAGGTAATTCACCCCTCCACTTT.